This T cell receptor (beta chain) was found in a study of blood T cell repertoires in COVID-19. Study at large: In each case, the material was cDNA or gDNA derived from T cells, B-cell-depleted T cells, or PBMCs.

V was clipped by 3 bases and J by 3 bases, with 14 bases between them. The CDR3 totals 15 residues. Germline V gene data show CDR1 as GTSNPN and CDR2 as SVGIG (reference sequence). Enrollees, roughly 18 to 90 years old, lived in 20 to 25 US areas. Donors were grouped by their self-reported clinical history. As handled by the study authors: The authors estimated nucleated cell counts from reference gene primer amplification. Assay: immunoSEQ multiplex PCR; the TCRdb copy retains only in-frame clones and omits some. Clone size and V and J calls were adopted from that table, with D and trimming inferred from the DNA. The data show around 300,000 clones, approximately 88% seen once.

V gene TRBV30 combines with J gene TRBJ2-2; TRBD1 is a possible D gene (6 bases). The sequenced sample was PBMCs or T cells enriched from blood (not recorded which). The clonotype originates from a man younger than 40 who had recovered from COVID-19. CDR3 nucleotide sequence: TGTGCCTGGAGCCCAGGGGAGTTGGACACCGGGGAGCTGTTTTTT. This codes for CAWSPGELDTGELFF.